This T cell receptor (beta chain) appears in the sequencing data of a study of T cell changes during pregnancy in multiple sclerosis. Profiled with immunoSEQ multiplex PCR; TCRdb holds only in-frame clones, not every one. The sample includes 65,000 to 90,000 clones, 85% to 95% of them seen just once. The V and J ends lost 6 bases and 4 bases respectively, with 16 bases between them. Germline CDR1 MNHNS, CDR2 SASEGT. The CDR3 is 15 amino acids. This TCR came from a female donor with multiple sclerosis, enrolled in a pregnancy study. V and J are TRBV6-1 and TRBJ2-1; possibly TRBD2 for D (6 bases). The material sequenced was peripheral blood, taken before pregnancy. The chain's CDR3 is CASSIQAREYNEQFF. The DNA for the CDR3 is TGTGCCAGCAGCATACAGGCCCGGGAGTACAATGAGCAGTTCTTC.